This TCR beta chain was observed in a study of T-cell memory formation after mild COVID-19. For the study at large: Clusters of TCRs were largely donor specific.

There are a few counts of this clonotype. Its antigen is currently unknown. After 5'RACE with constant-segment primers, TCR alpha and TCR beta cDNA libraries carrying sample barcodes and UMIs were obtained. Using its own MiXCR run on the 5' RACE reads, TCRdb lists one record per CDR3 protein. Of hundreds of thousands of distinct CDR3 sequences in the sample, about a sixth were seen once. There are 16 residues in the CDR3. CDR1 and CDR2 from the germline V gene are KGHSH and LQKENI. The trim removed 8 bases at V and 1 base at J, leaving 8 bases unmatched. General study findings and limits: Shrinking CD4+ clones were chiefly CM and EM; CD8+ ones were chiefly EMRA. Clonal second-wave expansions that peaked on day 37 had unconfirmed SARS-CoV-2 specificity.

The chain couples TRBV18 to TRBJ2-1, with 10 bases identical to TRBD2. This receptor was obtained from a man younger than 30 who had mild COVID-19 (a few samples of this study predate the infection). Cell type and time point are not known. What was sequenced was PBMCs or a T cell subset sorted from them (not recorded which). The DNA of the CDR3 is TGTGCCAGCCGACATCTAGCGGGGGAGTCCTACAATGAGCAGTTCTTC. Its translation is CASRHLAGESYNEQFF.